This T cell receptor beta chain was recovered during a study of T cell changes during pregnancy in multiple sclerosis. Some clones are missing from TCRdb's copy, which holds only in-frame ones; the method was immunoSEQ multiplex PCR. The table has about 49,000 clones, nearly 90% seen once; the top ten hold over 4%. The CDR3 is 10 residues long. Germline-derived CDR1 and CDR2 are DFQATT and SNEGSKA (reference sequence). The ends were cut back, 5 bases at V and 13 bases at J, with 9 bases in the middle. The rearrangement joins TRBV20-1 to TRBJ1-6, with D unresolved. The origin of this receptor is a female donor in good health, enrolled as a control in a pregnancy study. The sample was peripheral blood, taken after pregnancy. The CDR3 is CSAGPLPLHF. The CDR3 region has the DNA TGCAGTGCTGGGCCTTTGCCCCTCCACTTT.